This TCR beta chain originates from a study of T cells in Graves' hyperthyroidism and ophthalmopathy (dated by TCRdb to the late 2010s). Background on the whole study: Peripheral blood was sampled at the time of initial diagnosis, prior to any treatment. A discovery cohort of fewer than 110 patients, about 44 with Graves' ophthalmopathy and approximately 55 with stable Graves' hyperthyroidism, was used to find distinguishing TCR V-J signatures. An independent validation cohort of about 20 hyperthyroidism patients and 17 patients who later progressed to ophthalmopathy tested prospective prediction of ophthalmopathy. The 85 to 100 discovery patients were divided at random into training and test sets in a 7:3 ratio. In roughly six Graves' hyperthyroidism patients, the study also compared T-cell repertoires from thyroid tissue with T-cell repertoires from blood. After blood sampling, hyperthyroidism patients were treated with methimazole at a starting dose of 30 mg daily, and ophthalmopathy patients were treated with high-dose intravenous methylprednisolone. The paper reports TCR Vbeta CDR3 sequencing of approximately 140 peripheral blood samples: around 45 ophthalmopathy, under 80 hyperthyroidism and some 17 progressor patients. What the authors observed across the whole study: In validation, the model predicted progression to ophthalmopathy with 65% to 71% sensitivity and less than 80% specificity, a median of roughly seven months before onset. Most expanded thyroid clonotypes (frequency above 0.001) were also found in blood, which suggests that blood repertoires may mirror thyroid immune responses. Ophthalmopathy was separated from stable hyperthyroidism by a 13 V-J signature model, with over 85% sensitivity and roughly 81% specificity obtained in cross-validation and 80%/75% obtained in testing. Sample size was not statistically predetermined, and blinding of investigators to group allocation was not performed.

V is pruned by 3 bases and J by 3 bases, leaving 5 bases of the junction without a gene match. CDR1 and CDR2 are drawn from the germline V gene: LGHNT, FRNRAP. The CDR3 has 16 amino acids, counting the end cysteine and phenylalanine. Of all the DNA, just the CDR3 is kept, 48 bases in frame from base 1. Ophthalmopathy patients had moderately to severely active disease, with a Clinical Activity Score of 3 or more, a NOSPECS grade of 4 or more, and a disease duration of less than 3 months. Any patient with an uncontrolled infection, another autoimmune disease, pregnancy or lactation was excluded. Diagnoses were based on clinical symptoms, serum thyroxine and TRAb, thyroid ultrasound and orbital computed tomography. PBMCs were separated from around 9.1 ml of fresh peripheral blood using Ficoll-Paque density gradient centrifugation. Total RNA was extracted with Trizol reagent, and quality was checked on an Agilent 2100 Bioanalyzer.

There are a few counts of this clonotype. It has no known antigen specificity. No quality values exist for individual bases; no much larger clone is one base distant. The TCR beta CDR3 regions were amplified from the RNA transcripts. The first round of RT-PCR for the TCR CDR3 was performed with the HTBI primer set and the Qiagen OneStep RT-PCR kit. Libraries were constructed in a second round of multiplex PCR, after which size selection and purification were performed. Paired-end sequencing of the libraries was performed with 100 bp reads on an Illumina HiSeq2000. In the authors' own workflow: SOAPnuke was used to process the raw data, throwing out any read that contained adapters or uncalled bases, had a mean Phred below 15, or lacked an exact constant-primer or identifier match. High-quality paired reads were merged using COPE v1.2.5, and each unique nucleotide sequence was defined as a clonotype. MiTCR v1.1 was used to align the clonotypes against IMGT TRBV, TRBD and TRBJ reference segments. Only V-J combinations with frequency above 0.0001, covering about 99% of repertoires, were analysed. The TCS score was defined as the ratio of F50 (clonal expansion) to E x V (chaos), calculated using BLOSUM62-based TCRdist between CDR3 peptides within each V-J. Welch's t-statistics and random forest reduced approximately 520 V-J features to 13, which were used in a naive Bayes classifier (R e1071). TCRdb applied fastp at Q25 and MiXCR to the public reads, then kept only in-frame beta chains. A single entry per CDR3 protein holds the most common genes and DNA from its merged rows. What appears here as the V and J calls and clone size reflects TCRdb's work, not the paper's. The sample table records a few hundred thousand distinct CDR3 sequences; about 18% of these occur just once. The ten most abundant clones make up 40% of the sample.

Sequenced material: blood. This receptor was identified in a man aged 18-30 years with Graves' ophthalmopathy. The chain is encoded by TRBV12-5 joined to TRBJ2-2, and TRBD2 aligns with 9 junction nucleotides. The sequence in DNA is TGTGCTAGTGGTTTTTCAATAGCGGGGGACACCGGGGAGCTGTTTTTT. Its coded protein is CASGFSIAGDTGELFF.